The clone carrying this T cell receptor (beta chain) came up many times. This sample is drawn from a study of T cells in Graves' hyperthyroidism and ophthalmopathy. RNA transcripts yielded amplified TCR beta CDR3 regions. The HTBI primer set drove a first-round RT-PCR of the TCR CDR3. TCRdb independently ran MiXCR on the multiplex PCR reads; one entry per CDR3 protein. The sample has 550,000 to 850,000 distinct CDR3 sequences, 15% to 20% seen once; the top ten hold about a sixth. Germline trimming cut 5 bases from V and 6 bases from J; bases unmatched to any gene: 19. CDR1 and CDR2 (germline): MNHEY, SVGEGT. This CDR3 is 18 amino acids long.

This sequence originates from a woman aged 45-65 years with Graves' hyperthyroidism that later progressed to Graves' ophthalmopathy. The sequenced sample was blood. The gene calls are TRBV6-2 or TRBV6-3 and TRBJ1-1, with 9 positions matching TRBD1. The CDR3 bases are TGTGCCAGCAGTGCTCCGGGACAGGGAGCGCGGGTTCCAGCTGAAGCTTTCTTT. Its protein is CASSAPGQGARVPAEAFF.